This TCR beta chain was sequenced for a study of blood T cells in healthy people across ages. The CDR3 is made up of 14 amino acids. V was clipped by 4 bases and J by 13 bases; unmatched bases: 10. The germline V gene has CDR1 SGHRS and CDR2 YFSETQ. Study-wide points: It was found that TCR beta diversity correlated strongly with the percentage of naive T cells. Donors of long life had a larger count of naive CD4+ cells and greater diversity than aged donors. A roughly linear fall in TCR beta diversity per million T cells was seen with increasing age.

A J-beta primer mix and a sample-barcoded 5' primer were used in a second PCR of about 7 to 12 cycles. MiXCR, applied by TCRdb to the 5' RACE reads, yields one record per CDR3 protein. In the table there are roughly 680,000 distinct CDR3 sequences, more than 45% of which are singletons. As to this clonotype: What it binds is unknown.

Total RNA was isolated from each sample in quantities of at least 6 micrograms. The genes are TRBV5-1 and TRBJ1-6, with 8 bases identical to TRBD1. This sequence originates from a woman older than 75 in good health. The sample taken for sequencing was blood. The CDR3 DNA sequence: TGCGCCAGCAGCGAGACAGGGGCTCTGGTGCCCCTCCACTTT. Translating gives CASSETGALVPLHF.